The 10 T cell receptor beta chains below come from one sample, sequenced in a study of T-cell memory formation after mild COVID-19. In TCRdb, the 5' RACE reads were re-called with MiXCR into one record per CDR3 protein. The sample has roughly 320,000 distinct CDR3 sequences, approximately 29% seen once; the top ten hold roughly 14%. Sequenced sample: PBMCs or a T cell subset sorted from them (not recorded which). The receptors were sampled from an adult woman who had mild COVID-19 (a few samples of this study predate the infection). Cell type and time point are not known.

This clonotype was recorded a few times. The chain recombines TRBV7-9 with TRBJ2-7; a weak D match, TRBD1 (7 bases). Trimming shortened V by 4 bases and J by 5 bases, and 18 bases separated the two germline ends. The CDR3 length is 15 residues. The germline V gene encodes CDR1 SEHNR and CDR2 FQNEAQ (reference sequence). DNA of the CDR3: TGTGCCAGCAGCTCCACTGACAGGGAGGATAACGAGCAGTACTTC. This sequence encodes CASSSTDREDNEQYF.

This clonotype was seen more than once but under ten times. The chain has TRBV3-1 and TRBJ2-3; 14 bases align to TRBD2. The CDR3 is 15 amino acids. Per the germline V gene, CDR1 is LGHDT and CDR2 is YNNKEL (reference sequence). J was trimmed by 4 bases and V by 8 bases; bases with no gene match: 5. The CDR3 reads CASAPGLAGADTQYF. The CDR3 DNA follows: TGTGCCAGCGCTCCGGGACTAGCGGGGGCAGATACGCAGTATTTT.

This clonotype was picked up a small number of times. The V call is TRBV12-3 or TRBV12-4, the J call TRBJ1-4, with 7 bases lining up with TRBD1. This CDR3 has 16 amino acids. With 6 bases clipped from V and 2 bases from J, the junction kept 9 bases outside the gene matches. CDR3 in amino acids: CASRQTGVWTNEKLFF. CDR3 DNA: TGTGCCAGCAGACAAACAGGGGTATGGACTAATGAAAAACTGTTTTTT.

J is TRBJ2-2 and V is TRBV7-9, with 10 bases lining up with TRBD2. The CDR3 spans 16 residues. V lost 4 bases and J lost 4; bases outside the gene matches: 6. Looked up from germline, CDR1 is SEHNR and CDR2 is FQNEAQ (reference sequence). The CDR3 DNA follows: TGTGCCAGCAGCTCCCGGGCTAGCGGGGGCACCGGGGAGCTGTTTTTT. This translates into CASSSRASGGTGELFF.

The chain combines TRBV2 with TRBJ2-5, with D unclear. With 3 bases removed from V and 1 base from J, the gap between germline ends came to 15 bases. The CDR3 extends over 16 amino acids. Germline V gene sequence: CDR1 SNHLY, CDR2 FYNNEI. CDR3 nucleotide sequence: TGTGCCAGCAGTGACGTCGATGTTTTGGGCCAAGAGACCCAGTACTTC. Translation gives CASSDVDVLGQETQYF.

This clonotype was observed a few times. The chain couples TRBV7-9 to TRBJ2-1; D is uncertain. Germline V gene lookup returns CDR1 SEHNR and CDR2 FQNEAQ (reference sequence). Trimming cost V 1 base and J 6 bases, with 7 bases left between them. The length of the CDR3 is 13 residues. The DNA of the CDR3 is TGTGCCAGCAGCTTAGAGAGCCTCAATGAGCAGTTCTTC. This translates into CASSLESLNEQFF. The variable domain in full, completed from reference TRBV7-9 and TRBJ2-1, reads DTGVSQNPRHKITKRGQNVTFRCDPISEHNRLYWYRQTLGQGPEFLTYFQNEAQLEKSRLLSDRFSAERPKGSFSTLEIQRTEQGDSAMYLCASSLESLNEQFFGPGTRLTVL.

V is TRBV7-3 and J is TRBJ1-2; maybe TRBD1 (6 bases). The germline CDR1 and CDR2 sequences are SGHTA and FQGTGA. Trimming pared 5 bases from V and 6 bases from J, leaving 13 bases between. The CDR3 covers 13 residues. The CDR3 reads CASSIDRIHGYTF. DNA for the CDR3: TGTGCCAGCAGCATCGACAGGATCCATGGCTACACCTTC.

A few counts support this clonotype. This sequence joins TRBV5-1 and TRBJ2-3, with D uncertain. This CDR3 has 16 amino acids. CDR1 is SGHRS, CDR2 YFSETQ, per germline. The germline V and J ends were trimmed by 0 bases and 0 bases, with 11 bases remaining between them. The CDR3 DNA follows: TGCGCCAGCAGCTTGGACCCGGGCCATAGCACAGATACGCAGTATTTT. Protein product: CASSLDPGHSTDTQYF.

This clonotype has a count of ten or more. DNA of the CDR3: TGTGCCAGCAGCTTAATTGGCGGGAGGCCCTCTCGGGACAATGAGCAGTTCTTC. Translating it yields CASSLIGGRPSRDNEQFF. The rearrangement joins TRBV7-9 to TRBJ2-1; 8 bases match TRBD2. The trim removed 2 bases at V and 5 bases at J, leaving 14 bases unmatched. The CDR3 consists of 18 residues. The germline gives CDR1 SEHNR, CDR2 FQNEAQ (reference sequence).

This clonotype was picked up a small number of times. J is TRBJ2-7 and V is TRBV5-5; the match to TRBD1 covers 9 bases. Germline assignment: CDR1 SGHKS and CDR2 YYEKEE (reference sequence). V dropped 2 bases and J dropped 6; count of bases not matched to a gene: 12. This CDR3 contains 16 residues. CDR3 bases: TGTGCCAGCAGCTTCAGCTTGCCGGGACAGGGCTCCGAGCAGTACTTC. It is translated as CASSFSLPGQGSEQYF.